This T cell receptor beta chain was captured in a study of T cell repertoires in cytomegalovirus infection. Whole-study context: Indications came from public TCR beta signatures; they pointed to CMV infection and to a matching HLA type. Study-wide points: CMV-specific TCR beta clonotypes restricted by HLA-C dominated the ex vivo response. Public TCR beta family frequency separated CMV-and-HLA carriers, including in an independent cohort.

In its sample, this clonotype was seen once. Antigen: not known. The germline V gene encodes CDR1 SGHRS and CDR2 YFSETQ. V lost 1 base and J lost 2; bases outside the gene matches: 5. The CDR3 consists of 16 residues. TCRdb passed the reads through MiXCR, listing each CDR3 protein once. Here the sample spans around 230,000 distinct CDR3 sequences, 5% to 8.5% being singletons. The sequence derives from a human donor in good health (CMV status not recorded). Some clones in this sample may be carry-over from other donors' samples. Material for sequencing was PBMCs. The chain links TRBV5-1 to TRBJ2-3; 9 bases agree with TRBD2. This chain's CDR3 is CASSLLSSGATDTQYF. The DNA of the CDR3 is TGCGCCAGCAGCTTGTTGTCTAGCGGGGCCACAGATACGCAGTATTTT.